This TCR beta chain was captured in a study of Graves' ophthalmopathy and Graves' hyperthyroidism. In germline, CDR1 is PRHDT, CDR2 FYEKMQ (reference sequence). V shed 4 bases and J shed 3 bases, with 15 bases lying between them. The CDR3 length is 16 residues. This clonotype appeared a few times. Its antigen remains unidentified. Points from the study as a whole: A roughly 80% specificity and 87.88% sensitivity were achieved by a 13-signature model that separated ophthalmopathy from stable hyperthyroidism. The authors also found most expanded thyroid clonotypes above 0.001 frequency in blood.

Researchers took RNA transcripts and amplified TCR beta CDR3 regions from them. HTBI primers served in a first-round RT-PCR, which a second-round multiplex PCR followed. TCRdb re-called the multiplex PCR reads through MiXCR, storing one row per CDR3 protein. The repertoire holds some 1.1 million distinct CDR3 sequences, about 38% seen once, with around 10% in the top ten. Specimen: peripheral blood or thyroid tissue (not recorded which). The receptor's source is an adult man with Graves' hyperthyroidism. V gene TRBV13 combines with J gene TRBJ2-2, with D possibly matching TRBD1 (6 bases). This chain's CDR3 is CASSSDPGQDTGELFF. The CDR3 nucleotides read TGTGCCAGCAGCTCCGACCCGGGACAAGACACCGGGGAGCTGTTTTTT.